These T cell receptor beta chains were read from a single sample in a study of blood T cell repertoires in COVID-19. TCRdb's copy holds only in-frame clones and misses some; the assay was immunoSEQ multiplex PCR. The table includes approximately 210,000 clones, about nine tenths detected once. The sample comprised peripheral blood. These receptors all come from a man aged 45-65 years with COVID-19, enrolled during active disease. Each CDR3 is given with its conserved first and last residue. The order of the fields is CDR3 protein, CDR3 DNA, D gene, V gene, clone size, J gene. D genes are given only for firm matches. A clone size is listed for some rows: how often the clone was seen (once, few, many), or a class if it is expanded.

CDR3aa: CASSLGHRGLSAFF; CDR3nt: TGTGCCAGCAGCTTGGGTCACAGGGGACTTTCTGCTTTCTTC; d_gene: .; v_gene: TRBV5-8; abundance: .; j_gene: TRBJ2-1
CDR3aa: CASAAGANTEAFF; CDR3nt: TGTGCCAGCGCGGCAGGGGCGAACACTGAAGCTTTCTTT; d_gene: .; v_gene: TRBV7-8; abundance: .; j_gene: TRBJ1-1
CDR3aa: CASSHMGTGGSYEQYF; CDR3nt: TGCGCCAGCAGCCATATGGGGACAGGGGGCTCCTACGAGCAGTACTTC; d_gene: TRBD1; v_gene: TRBV4-3; abundance: .; j_gene: TRBJ2-7
CDR3aa: CATSRDRTVTGELFF; CDR3nt: TGTGCCACCAGCAGAGATCGGACAGTCACCGGGGAGCTGTTTTTT; d_gene: .; v_gene: TRBV15; abundance: .; j_gene: TRBJ2-2
CDR3aa: CASRGTGINQPQHF; CDR3nt: TGTGCCAGCAGGGGGACAGGGATAAATCAGCCCCAGCATTTT; d_gene: TRBD1; v_gene: TRBV25-1; abundance: .; j_gene: TRBJ1-5
CDR3aa: CASSLGVPFLNTEAFF; CDR3nt: TGTGCCAGCAGCCTAGGAGTCCCCTTTTTGAACACTGAAGCTTTCTTT; d_gene: .; v_gene: TRBV5-5; abundance: .; j_gene: TRBJ1-1
CDR3aa: CASSQDPASSGNTIYF; CDR3nt: TGTGCCAGCAGCCAAGATCCCGCGAGCTCTGGAAACACCATATATTTT; d_gene: .; v_gene: TRBV3-1/TRBV3-2; abundance: .; j_gene: TRBJ1-3
CDR3aa: CASSHPRAGTGLGGELFF; CDR3nt: TGCGCCAGCAGCCACCCCCGGGCAGGGACAGGGTTGGGCGGGGAGCTGTTTTTT; d_gene: TRBD1; v_gene: TRBV4-3; abundance: .; j_gene: TRBJ2-2
CDR3aa: CASSQDPPRNEKLFF; CDR3nt: TGTGCCAGCAGCCAAGATCCCCCGAGGAATGAAAAACTGTTTTTT; d_gene: .; v_gene: TRBV3-1/TRBV3-2; abundance: .; j_gene: TRBJ1-4
CDR3aa: CASSLAAGDANEKLFF; CDR3nt: TGTGCCAGCAGCTTAGCAGCCGGGGATGCTAATGAAAAACTGTTTTTT; d_gene: .; v_gene: TRBV7-9; abundance: few; j_gene: TRBJ1-4
CDR3aa: CAWIPGGGETQYF; CDR3nt: TGTGCCTGGATACCGGGGGGGGGAGAGACCCAGTACTTC; d_gene: TRBD2; v_gene: TRBV30; abundance: .; j_gene: TRBJ2-5
CDR3aa: CASSYSITGNQPQHF; CDR3nt: TGTGCCAGCAGTTACTCGATTACAGGCAATCAGCCCCAGCATTTT; d_gene: .; v_gene: TRBV6-5; abundance: .; j_gene: TRBJ1-5
CDR3aa: CATSDKGPNYGYTF; CDR3nt: TGTGCCACCAGTGATAAGGGGCCTAACTATGGCTACACCTTC; d_gene: .; v_gene: TRBV24-1; abundance: .; j_gene: TRBJ1-2
CDR3aa: CASSLGPTNTGELFF; CDR3nt: TGTGCCAGCAGCTTAGGCCCGACGAACACCGGGGAGCTGTTTTTT; d_gene: .; v_gene: TRBV7-3; abundance: .; j_gene: TRBJ2-2
CDR3aa: CASSSRAGGSVDEKLFF; CDR3nt: TGTGCCAGCAGCTCACGGGCGGGGGGTTCGGTCGATGAAAAACTGTTTTTT; d_gene: .; v_gene: TRBV7-6; abundance: once; j_gene: TRBJ1-4
CDR3aa: CASSHQGNTEAFF; CDR3nt: TGTGCCAGCAGTCACCAGGGGAACACTGAAGCTTTCTTT; d_gene: .; v_gene: TRBV7-9; abundance: .; j_gene: TRBJ1-1
CDR3aa: CATSSGTASNTIYF; CDR3nt: TGTGCCACCAGCAGCGGGACTGCGTCGAACACCATATATTTT; d_gene: .; v_gene: TRBV15; abundance: .; j_gene: TRBJ1-3
CDR3aa: CASSPRPGTSGGPYNEQFF; CDR3nt: TGTGCCAGCAGCCCTCGTCCCGGGACTAGCGGGGGCCCTTACAATGAGCAGTTCTTC; d_gene: TRBD2; v_gene: TRBV3-1/TRBV3-2; abundance: .; j_gene: TRBJ2-1
CDR3aa: CASSPRGQTNTGELFF; CDR3nt: TGTGCCAGCTCACCGCGGGGACAGACCAACACCGGGGAGCTGTTTTTT; d_gene: .; v_gene: TRBV18; abundance: once; j_gene: TRBJ2-2
CDR3aa: CASSPYRGSGVSGANVLTF; CDR3nt: TGTGCCAGCAGCCCCTACCGAGGGTCGGGAGTCTCTGGGGCCAACGTCCTGACTTTC; d_gene: .; v_gene: TRBV5-4; abundance: .; j_gene: TRBJ2-6
CDR3aa: CASSQGFLAGGGETQYF; CDR3nt: TGTGCCAGCAGCCAAGGTTTTCTAGCGGGAGGCGGTGAGACCCAGTACTTC; d_gene: TRBD2; v_gene: TRBV14; abundance: .; j_gene: TRBJ2-5
CDR3aa: CASSFQVETQYF; CDR3nt: TGTGCCAGCAGCTTTCAGGTGGAGACCCAGTACTTC; d_gene: .; v_gene: TRBV7-9; abundance: once; j_gene: TRBJ2-5
CDR3aa: CSASGRGDQETQYF; CDR3nt: TGCAGTGCTAGTGGGCGGGGGGACCAAGAGACCCAGTACTTC; d_gene: TRBD2; v_gene: TRBV20-1; abundance: .; j_gene: TRBJ2-5
CDR3aa: CASSLVAEPGTEAFF; CDR3nt: TGCGCCAGCAGCTTGGTAGCAGAGCCTGGGACTGAAGCTTTCTTT; d_gene: .; v_gene: TRBV5-1; abundance: .; j_gene: TRBJ1-1
CDR3aa: CASSLVARNNEQFF; CDR3nt: TGTGCCAGCAGCTTAGTTGCGAGAAACAATGAGCAGTTCTTC; d_gene: .; v_gene: TRBV11-2; abundance: .; j_gene: TRBJ2-1
CDR3aa: CASSRNRDRGFTGELFF; CDR3nt: TGTGCCAGTAGTCGAAACCGGGACAGGGGTTTCACCGGGGAGCTGTTTTTT; d_gene: TRBD1; v_gene: TRBV19; abundance: .; j_gene: TRBJ2-2
CDR3aa: CASSHRRPGRGETQYF; CDR3nt: TGTGCCAGCAGCCACCGACGGCCTGGGAGAGGAGAGACCCAGTACTTC; d_gene: .; v_gene: TRBV7-9; abundance: .; j_gene: TRBJ2-5
CDR3aa: CASSPTGTSGINEQFF; CDR3nt: TGCGCCAGCAGCCCCACCGGGACTAGCGGGATCAATGAGCAGTTCTTC; d_gene: TRBD2; v_gene: TRBV5-1; abundance: .; j_gene: TRBJ2-1
CDR3aa: CASSERSSGGAGEQYF; CDR3nt: TGTGCCAGCAGTGAAAGGTCAAGCGGGGGGGCGGGTGAGCAGTACTTC; d_gene: TRBD2; v_gene: TRBV6-1; abundance: .; j_gene: TRBJ2-7
CDR3aa: CASSLGSYNEQFF; CDR3nt: TGCGCCAGCAGCTTGGGCAGTTACAATGAGCAGTTCTTC; d_gene: .; v_gene: TRBV5-1; abundance: .; j_gene: TRBJ2-1
CDR3aa: CASSQDLPYGYTF; CDR3nt: TGTGCCAGCAGCCAAGATCTTCCCTATGGCTACACCTTC; d_gene: .; v_gene: TRBV3-1/TRBV3-2; abundance: .; j_gene: TRBJ1-2
CDR3aa: CASSPGWTSGGEETQYF; CDR3nt: TGTGCCAGCAGTCCAGGCTGGACTAGCGGGGGGGAAGAGACCCAGTACTTC; d_gene: TRBD2; v_gene: TRBV6-2/TRBV6-3; abundance: once; j_gene: TRBJ2-5
CDR3aa: CAWSVAGTGAETQYF; CDR3nt: TGTGCCTGGAGTGTAGCCGGCACAGGGGCTGAGACCCAGTACTTC; d_gene: TRBD1; v_gene: TRBV30; abundance: .; j_gene: TRBJ2-5
CDR3aa: CASSHPGRGAPQNTGELFF; CDR3nt: TGTGCCAGCAGCCACCCCGGCAGGGGGGCCCCACAGAACACCGGGGAGCTGTTTTTT; d_gene: .; v_gene: TRBV6-2/TRBV6-3; abundance: .; j_gene: TRBJ2-2
CDR3aa: CASSLGLAGGQETQYF; CDR3nt: TGTGCCAGCAGCTTAGGACTAGCGGGAGGCCAAGAGACCCAGTACTTC; d_gene: TRBD2; v_gene: TRBV7-6; abundance: .; j_gene: TRBJ2-5
CDR3aa: CAWSEAGQWETQYF; CDR3nt: TGTGCCTGGAGTGAGGCAGGGCAGTGGGAGACCCAGTACTTC; d_gene: .; v_gene: TRBV30; abundance: .; j_gene: TRBJ2-5
CDR3aa: CASSLRGPDTQYF; CDR3nt: TGTGCCAGCAGCTTAAGGGGGCCAGATACGCAGTATTTT; d_gene: .; v_gene: TRBV7-3; abundance: once; j_gene: TRBJ2-3
CDR3aa: CASSQGWGLAGGDTQYF; CDR3nt: TGCGCCAGCAGCCAAGGATGGGGACTAGCGGGGGGTGATACGCAGTATTTT; d_gene: TRBD2; v_gene: TRBV4-3; abundance: once; j_gene: TRBJ2-3
CDR3aa: CASSQNQGSTYEQYF; CDR3nt: TGTGCCAGCAGCCAGAACCAGGGGTCCACCTACGAGCAGTACTTC; d_gene: .; v_gene: TRBV7-9; abundance: few; j_gene: TRBJ2-7
CDR3aa: CASSLRTSSTDTQYF; CDR3nt: TGCGCCAGCAGCTTGCGGACTAGTAGCACAGATACGCAGTATTTT; d_gene: TRBD2; v_gene: TRBV5-1; abundance: .; j_gene: TRBJ2-3
CDR3aa: CASSKEERKSSYNEQFF; CDR3nt: TGTGCCAGCAGCAAAGAGGAGCGGAAGAGCTCCTACAATGAGCAGTTCTTC; d_gene: .; v_gene: TRBV21-1; abundance: .; j_gene: TRBJ2-1
CDR3aa: CASSQAGQGLENYGYTF; CDR3nt: TGCGCCAGCAGCCAGGCAGGACAGGGCCTGGAAAACTATGGCTACACCTTC; d_gene: TRBD1; v_gene: TRBV4-1; abundance: .; j_gene: TRBJ1-2
CDR3aa: CASSVGRNTEAFF; CDR3nt: TGTGCCAGCTCAGTTGGCAGGAACACTGAAGCTTTCTTT; d_gene: .; v_gene: TRBV18; abundance: .; j_gene: TRBJ1-1
CDR3aa: CASRKGAGNTIYF; CDR3nt: TGTGCCAGCAGGAAGGGGGCTGGAAACACCATATATTTT; d_gene: .; v_gene: TRBV6-5; abundance: .; j_gene: TRBJ1-3
CDR3aa: CASSITPGLSSEVRFF; CDR3nt: TGTGCCAGTAGTATAACCCCAGGGCTATCGTCTGAAGTTCGGTTTTTT; d_gene: .; v_gene: TRBV19; abundance: .; j_gene: TRBJ1-4
CDR3aa: CASSLALRGGTYGYTF; CDR3nt: TGTGCCAGCAGCTTAGCGCTAAGGGGAGGGACCTATGGCTACACCTTC; d_gene: .; v_gene: TRBV7-2; abundance: few; j_gene: TRBJ1-2
CDR3aa: CASSSPGTLYGYTF; CDR3nt: TGTGCCAGCAGTTCCCCCGGGACACTCTATGGCTACACCTTC; d_gene: .; v_gene: TRBV28; abundance: .; j_gene: TRBJ1-2
CDR3aa: CASSEWKTGWNQPQHF; CDR3nt: TGTGCCAGCAGTGAATGGAAAACAGGGTGGAATCAGCCCCAGCATTTT; d_gene: .; v_gene: TRBV6-1; abundance: .; j_gene: TRBJ1-5
CDR3aa: CASSLSDTQYF; CDR3nt: TGCGCCAGCAGTCTATCAGATACGCAGTATTTT; d_gene: .; v_gene: TRBV5-1; abundance: few; j_gene: TRBJ2-3
CDR3aa: CASSLGTPNTGELFF; CDR3nt: TGTGCCAGCAGTTTAGGGACACCGAACACCGGGGAGCTGTTTTTT; d_gene: .; v_gene: TRBV28; abundance: .; j_gene: TRBJ2-2
CDR3aa: CASSPRSRAGGNQPQHF; CDR3nt: TGTGCCAGCAGCCCACGCTCGAGGGCAGGGGGAAATCAGCCCCAGCATTTT; d_gene: TRBD1; v_gene: TRBV11-3; abundance: .; j_gene: TRBJ1-5
CDR3aa: CASSKTGITYEQYF; CDR3nt: TGTGCCAGTAGTAAGACAGGGATTACCTACGAGCAGTACTTC; d_gene: TRBD1; v_gene: TRBV19; abundance: .; j_gene: TRBJ2-7
CDR3aa: CASSLSYNEQFF; CDR3nt: TGTGCCAGCAGTCTTAGTTACAATGAGCAGTTCTTC; d_gene: .; v_gene: TRBV28; abundance: .; j_gene: TRBJ2-1
CDR3aa: CAWSAGTGGGYEQYF; CDR3nt: TGTGCCTGGAGTGCCGGGACAGGGGGTGGGTACGAGCAGTACTTC; d_gene: TRBD1; v_gene: TRBV30; abundance: .; j_gene: TRBJ2-7
CDR3aa: CASSRQGREQPQHF; CDR3nt: TGTGCCAGCAGCAGACAGGGGCGTGAGCAGCCCCAGCATTTT; d_gene: TRBD1; v_gene: TRBV27; abundance: .; j_gene: TRBJ1-5
CDR3aa: CASSLAGETGELFF; CDR3nt: TGCGCCAGCAGCTTGGCGGGAGAAACCGGGGAGCTGTTTTTT; d_gene: .; v_gene: TRBV5-1; abundance: .; j_gene: TRBJ2-2
CDR3aa: CASSEARGTLTYEQYF; CDR3nt: TGTGCCAGCAGTGAAGCGAGGGGGACATTGACCTACGAGCAGTACTTC; d_gene: .; v_gene: TRBV6-1; abundance: .; j_gene: TRBJ2-7
CDR3aa: CASSLGAGSYNEQFF; CDR3nt: TGTGCCAGCAGCTTGGGGGCGGGATCGTACAATGAGCAGTTCTTC; d_gene: .; v_gene: TRBV5-5; abundance: few; j_gene: TRBJ2-1
CDR3aa: CASSFQGTAPNYGYTF; CDR3nt: TGTGCCAGCAGTTTTCAAGGGACAGCCCCTAACTATGGCTACACCTTC; d_gene: TRBD1; v_gene: TRBV28; abundance: .; j_gene: TRBJ1-2
CDR3aa: CASSRGDGYTEAFF; CDR3nt: TGTGCCAGCAGTCGAGGTGATGGGTACACTGAAGCTTTCTTT; d_gene: .; v_gene: TRBV6-5; abundance: .; j_gene: TRBJ1-1